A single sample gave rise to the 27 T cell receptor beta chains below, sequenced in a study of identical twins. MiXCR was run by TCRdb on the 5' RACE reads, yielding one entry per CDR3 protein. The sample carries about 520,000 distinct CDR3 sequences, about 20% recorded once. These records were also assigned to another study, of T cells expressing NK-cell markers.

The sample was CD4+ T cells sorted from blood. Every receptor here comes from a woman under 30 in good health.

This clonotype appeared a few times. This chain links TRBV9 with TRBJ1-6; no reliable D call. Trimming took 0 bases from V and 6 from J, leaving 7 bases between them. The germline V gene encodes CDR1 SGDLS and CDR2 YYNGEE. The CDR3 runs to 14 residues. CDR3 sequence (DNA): TGTGCCAGCAGCGTAGCTGCGTTTAATTCACCCCTCCACTTT. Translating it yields CASSVAAFNSPLHF.

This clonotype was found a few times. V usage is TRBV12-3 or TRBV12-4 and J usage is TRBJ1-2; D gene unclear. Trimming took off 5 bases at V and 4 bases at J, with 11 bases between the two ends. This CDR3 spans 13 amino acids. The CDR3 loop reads CASSPPAAYGYTF. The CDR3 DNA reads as TGTGCCAGCAGTCCGCCGGCCGCCTATGGCTACACCTTC.

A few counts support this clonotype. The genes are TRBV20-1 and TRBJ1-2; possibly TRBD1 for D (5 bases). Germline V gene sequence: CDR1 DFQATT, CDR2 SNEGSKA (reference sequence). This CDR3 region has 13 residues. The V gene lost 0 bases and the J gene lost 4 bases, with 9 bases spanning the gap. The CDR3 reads CSARDLGTYGYTF. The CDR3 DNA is TGCAGTGCTAGAGATTTAGGGACCTATGGCTACACCTTC.

CDR3 DNA: TGTGCCATCAGGACTAGCGGGGGCGGATATTCCGGGGAGCTGTTTTTT. Residues: CAIRTSGGGYSGELFF. The V call is TRBV10-3, the J call TRBJ2-2, with TRBD2 identical over 12 bases. With V trimmed by 6 bases and J by 6 bases, 8 bases remained unmatched. Germline CDR1 and CDR2: ENHRY and SYGVKD. The CDR3 spans 16 residues.

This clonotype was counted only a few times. The CDR3 loop reads CASSLAPGSTEAFF. Written as DNA, the CDR3 is TGTGCCAGCAGCTTAGCCCCCGGGAGCACTGAAGCTTTCTTT. This chain links TRBV7-3 with TRBJ1-1; no clear D gene. The CDR3 consists of 14 residues. The ends were cut back, 2 bases at V and 4 bases at J, with 11 bases in the middle. The germline gives CDR1 SGHTA, CDR2 FQGTGA. The full variable domain, completed using reference TRBV7-3 and TRBJ1-1, is GAGVSQTPSNKVTEKGKYVELRCDPISGHTALYWYRQSLGQGPEFLIYFQGTGAADDSGLPNDRFFAVRPEGSVSTLKIQRTERGDSAVYLCASSLAPGSTEAFFGQGTRLTVV.

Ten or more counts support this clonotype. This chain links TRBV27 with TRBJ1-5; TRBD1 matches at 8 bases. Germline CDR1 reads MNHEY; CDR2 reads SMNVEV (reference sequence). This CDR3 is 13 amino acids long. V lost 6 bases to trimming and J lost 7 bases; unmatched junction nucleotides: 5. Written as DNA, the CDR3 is TGTGCCAGCAGCGGGACAGGTGGCCAGCCCCAGCATTTT. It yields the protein CASSGTGGQPQHF.

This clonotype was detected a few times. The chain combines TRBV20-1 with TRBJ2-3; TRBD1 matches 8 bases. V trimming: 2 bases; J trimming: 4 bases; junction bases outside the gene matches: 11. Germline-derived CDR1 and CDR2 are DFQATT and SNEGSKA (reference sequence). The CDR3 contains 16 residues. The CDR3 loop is CSARIQGAIRSDTQYF. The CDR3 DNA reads TGCAGTGCTAGAATCCAGGGGGCAATCCGATCAGATACGCAGTATTTT.

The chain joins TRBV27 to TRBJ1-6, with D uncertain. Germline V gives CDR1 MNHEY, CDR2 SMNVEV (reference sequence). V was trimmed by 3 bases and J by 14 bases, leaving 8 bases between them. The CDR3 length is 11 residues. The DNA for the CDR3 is TGTGCCAGCAGTTTTTTAGGTGCCCTCCACTTT. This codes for CASSFLGALHF.

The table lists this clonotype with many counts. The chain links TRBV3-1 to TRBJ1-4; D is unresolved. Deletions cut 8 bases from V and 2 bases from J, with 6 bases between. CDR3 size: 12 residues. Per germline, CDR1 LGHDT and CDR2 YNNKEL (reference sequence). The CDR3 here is CASGHTNEKLFF. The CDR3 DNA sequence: TGTGCCAGCGGTCATACTAATGAAAAACTGTTTTTT. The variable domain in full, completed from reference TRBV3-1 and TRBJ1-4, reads DTAVSQTPKYLVTQMGNDKSIKCEQNLGHDTMYWYKQDSKKFLKIMFSYNNKELIINETVPNRFSPKSPDKAHLNLHINSLELGDSAVYFCASGHTNEKLFFGSGTQLSVL.

Here the CDR3 DNA reads TGCGCCAGCAGCCAAGATCGGGGACAGGGGGCGCGAACTGAAGCTTTCTTT. It is translated as CASSQDRGQGARTEAFF. This sequence joins TRBV4-3 and TRBJ1-1; 12 bases are a match to TRBD1. The CDR3 is 17 amino acids. Germline CDR1 reads LGHNA; CDR2 reads YSLEER. V shed 0 bases, J shed 5 bases, and the junction held 7 bases outside the gene matches.

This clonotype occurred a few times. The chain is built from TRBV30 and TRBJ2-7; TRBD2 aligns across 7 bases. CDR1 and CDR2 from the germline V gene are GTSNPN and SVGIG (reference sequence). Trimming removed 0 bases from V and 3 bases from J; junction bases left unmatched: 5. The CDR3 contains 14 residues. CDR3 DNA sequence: TGTGCCTGGAGTGTCTATAGCGGGCACTACGAGCAGTACTTC. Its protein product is CAWSVYSGHYEQYF.

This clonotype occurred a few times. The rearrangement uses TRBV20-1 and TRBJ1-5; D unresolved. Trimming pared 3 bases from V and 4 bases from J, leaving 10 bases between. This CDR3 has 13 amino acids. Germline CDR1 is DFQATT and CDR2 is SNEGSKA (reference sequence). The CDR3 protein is CSASEGSNQPQHF. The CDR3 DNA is TGCAGTGCTAGTGAAGGTTCAAATCAGCCCCAGCATTTT.

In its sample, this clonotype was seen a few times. The CDR3 protein is CASNYGTANTEAFF. As DNA, the CDR3 is TGTGCCAGTAACTACGGGACAGCCAACACTGAAGCTTTCTTT. The J gene is TRBJ1-1, the V gene TRBV28; 7 bases fit TRBD1. The trim removed 9 bases at V and 2 bases at J, leaving 9 bases unmatched. The CDR3 is 14 residues long. Germline V CDR1 and CDR2: MDHEN, SYDVKM.

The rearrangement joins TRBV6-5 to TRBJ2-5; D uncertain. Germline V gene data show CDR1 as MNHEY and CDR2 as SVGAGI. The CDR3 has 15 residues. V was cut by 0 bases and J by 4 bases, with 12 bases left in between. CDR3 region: CASSYSPGWGETQYF. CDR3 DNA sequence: TGTGCCAGCAGTTACTCCCCCGGCTGGGGAGAGACCCAGTACTTC.

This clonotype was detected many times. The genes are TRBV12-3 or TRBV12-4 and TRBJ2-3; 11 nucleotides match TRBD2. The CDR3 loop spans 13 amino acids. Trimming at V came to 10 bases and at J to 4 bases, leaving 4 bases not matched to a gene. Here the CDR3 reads CATMTSGADTQYF. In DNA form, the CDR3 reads TGTGCCACGATGACTAGCGGGGCAGATACGCAGTATTTT.

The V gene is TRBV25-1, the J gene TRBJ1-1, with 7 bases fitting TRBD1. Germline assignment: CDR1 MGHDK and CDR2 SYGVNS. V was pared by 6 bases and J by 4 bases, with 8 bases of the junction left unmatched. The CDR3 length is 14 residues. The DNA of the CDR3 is TGTGCCAGCAGGCTCCCGGGACAGATCACTGAAGCTTTCTTT. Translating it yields CASRLPGQITEAFF.

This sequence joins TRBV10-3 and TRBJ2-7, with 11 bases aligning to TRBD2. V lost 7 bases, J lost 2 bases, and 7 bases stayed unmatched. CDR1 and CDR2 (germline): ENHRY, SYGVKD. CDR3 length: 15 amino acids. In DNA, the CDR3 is TGTGCCATCAAGGGGGGACTAGCGGCGACCTACGAGCAGTACTTC. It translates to CAIKGGLAATYEQYF.

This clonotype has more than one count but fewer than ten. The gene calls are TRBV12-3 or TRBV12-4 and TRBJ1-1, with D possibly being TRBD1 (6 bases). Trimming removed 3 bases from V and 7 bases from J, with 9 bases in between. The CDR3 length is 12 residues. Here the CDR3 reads CASSFRQDEAFF. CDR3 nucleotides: TGTGCCAGCAGTTTTAGACAGGATGAAGCTTTCTTT.

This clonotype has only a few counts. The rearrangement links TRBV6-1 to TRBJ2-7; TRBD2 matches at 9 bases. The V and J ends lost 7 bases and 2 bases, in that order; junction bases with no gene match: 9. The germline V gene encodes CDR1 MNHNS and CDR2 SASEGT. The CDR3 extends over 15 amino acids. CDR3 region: CASTLLAGETYEQYF. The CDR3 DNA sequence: TGTGCCAGCACCCTCTTAGCGGGGGAGACCTACGAGCAGTACTTC.

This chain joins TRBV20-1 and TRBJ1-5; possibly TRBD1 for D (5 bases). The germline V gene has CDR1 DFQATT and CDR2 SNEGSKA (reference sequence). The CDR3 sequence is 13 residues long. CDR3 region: CSADRGIGQPQHF. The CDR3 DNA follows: TGCAGCGCAGACAGAGGTATCGGTCAGCCCCAGCATTTT.

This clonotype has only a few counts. CDR3 in amino acids: CASSRSGQLYGYTF. The CDR3 DNA reads as TGTGCCAGCAGCCGTTCGGGACAGCTCTATGGCTACACCTTC. The gene calls are TRBV12-3 or TRBV12-4 and TRBJ1-2; TRBD1 aligns across 7 bases. The CDR3 is 14 amino acids. Trimming took 6 bases from V and 4 from J; bases not matched to a gene: 8.

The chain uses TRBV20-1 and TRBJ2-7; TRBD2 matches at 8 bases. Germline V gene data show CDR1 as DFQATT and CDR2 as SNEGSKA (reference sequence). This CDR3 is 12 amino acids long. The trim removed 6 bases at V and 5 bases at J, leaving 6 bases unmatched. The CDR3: CSASRGVNEQYF. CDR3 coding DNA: TGCAGTGCCTCGCGGGGGGTCAACGAGCAGTACTTC.

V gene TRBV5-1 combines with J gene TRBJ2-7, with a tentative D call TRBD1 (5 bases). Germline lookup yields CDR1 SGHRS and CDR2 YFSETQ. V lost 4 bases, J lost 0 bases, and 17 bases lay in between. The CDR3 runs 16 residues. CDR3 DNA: TGCGCCAGCAGCCTATCCCTACAGGAGAGCTCCTACGAGCAGTACTTC. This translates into CASSLSLQESSYEQYF.

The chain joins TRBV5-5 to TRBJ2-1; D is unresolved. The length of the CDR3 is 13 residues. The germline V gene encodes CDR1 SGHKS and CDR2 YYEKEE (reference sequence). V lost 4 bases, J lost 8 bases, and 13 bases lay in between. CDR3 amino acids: CASSPPSGYEQFF. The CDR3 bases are TGTGCCAGCAGCCCCCCTAGTGGCTATGAGCAGTTCTTC.

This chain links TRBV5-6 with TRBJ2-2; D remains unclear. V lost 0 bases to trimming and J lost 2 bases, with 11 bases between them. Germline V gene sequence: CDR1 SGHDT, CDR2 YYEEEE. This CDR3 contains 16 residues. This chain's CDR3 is CASSLDLTGNTGELFF. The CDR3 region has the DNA TGTGCCAGCAGCTTGGACCTCACCGGAAACACCGGGGAGCTGTTTTTT. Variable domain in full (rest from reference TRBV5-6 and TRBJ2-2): DAGVTQSPTHLIKTRGQQVTLRCSPKSGHDTVSWYQQALGQGPQFIFQYYEEEERQRGNFPDRFSGHQFPNYSSELNVNALLLGDSALYLCASSLDLTGNTGELFFGEGSRLTVL.

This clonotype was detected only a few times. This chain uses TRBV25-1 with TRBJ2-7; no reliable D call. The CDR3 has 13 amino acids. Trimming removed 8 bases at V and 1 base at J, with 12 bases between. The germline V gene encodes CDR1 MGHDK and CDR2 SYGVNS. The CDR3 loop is CASGAIGSYEQYF. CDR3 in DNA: TGTGCCAGCGGAGCCATAGGGTCCTACGAGCAGTACTTC.

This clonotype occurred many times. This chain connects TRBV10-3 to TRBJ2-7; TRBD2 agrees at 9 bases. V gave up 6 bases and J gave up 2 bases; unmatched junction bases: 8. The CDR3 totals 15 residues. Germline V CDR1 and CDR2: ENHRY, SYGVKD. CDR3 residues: CAIRTSGRFPYEQYF. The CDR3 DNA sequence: TGTGCCATCAGGACTAGCGGCCGTTTTCCCTACGAGCAGTACTTC.